Listed below are T cell receptor beta chains from one sample, sequenced in a study of T cells in Graves' hyperthyroidism and ophthalmopathy. TCRdb re-called the multiplex PCR reads through MiXCR, storing one row per CDR3 protein. The table shows fewer than 250,000 distinct CDR3 sequences, with roughly 15% occurring only once. Sequencing input: blood. Receptor source: a woman between 18 and 30 years old with Graves' ophthalmopathy. CDR3s include the opening cysteine and the closing phenylalanine or tryptophan. A D gene is named only where the DNA matches it firmly. Not all rows give a size; the values are once, few, many and, for expanded clones, a class.

clone size: many; D gene: TRBD1; V gene: TRBV30; J gene: TRBJ1-1; CDR3 protein: CAWARTGNTEAFF; CDR3 DNA: TGTGCCTGGGCCCGGACAGGGAACACTGAAGCTTTCTTT
clone size: many; D gene: NA; V gene: TRBV30; J gene: TRBJ1-2; CDR3 protein: CAWMSKGAGGYTF; CDR3 DNA: TGTGCCTGGATGTCGAAGGGCGCTGGGGGCTACACCTTC
clone size: NA; D gene: NA; V gene: TRBV7-9; J gene: TRBJ2-6; CDR3 protein: CASSPSWSRANVLTF; CDR3 DNA: TGTGCCAGCAGCCCCAGTTGGTCTAGGGCCAACGTCCTGACTTTC
clone size: many; D gene: NA; V gene: TRBV19; J gene: TRBJ2-5; CDR3 protein: CASSDDFQETQYF; CDR3 DNA: TGTGCCAGTAGTGATGACTTCCAAGAGACCCAGTACTTC
clone size: once; D gene: TRBD2; V gene: TRBV5-4; J gene: TRBJ2-7; CDR3 protein: CASSSGGYRPAGHHEQYF; CDR3 DNA: TGTGCCAGCAGCTCGGGGGGGTATAGACCAGCGGGGCACCACGAGCAGTACTTC
clone size: NA; D gene: NA; V gene: TRBV9; J gene: TRBJ1-4; CDR3 protein: CASSPRLGGANEKLFF; CDR3 DNA: TGTGCCAGCAGCCCTCGCCTGGGGGGGGCAAATGAAAAACTGTTTTTT
clone size: many; D gene: NA; V gene: TRBV2; J gene: TRBJ2-1; CDR3 protein: CASSAPPLAISPNEQFF; CDR3 DNA: TGTGCCAGCAGCGCACCCCCCCTAGCGATTTCACCCAATGAGCAGTTCTTC
clone size: many; D gene: NA; V gene: TRBV5-1; J gene: TRBJ1-5; CDR3 protein: CASSLGTSGQPQHF; CDR3 DNA: TGCGCCAGCAGCTTGGGGACGTCGGGCCAGCCCCAGCATTTT
clone size: many; D gene: TRBD1; V gene: TRBV18; J gene: TRBJ1-2; CDR3 protein: CASSPLDRDGYTF; CDR3 DNA: TGTGCCAGCTCACCACTGGACAGGGATGGCTACACCTTC
clone size: NA; D gene: TRBD2; V gene: TRBV2; J gene: TRBJ2-1; CDR3 protein: CASRRTSGRYSYNEQFF; CDR3 DNA: TGTGCCAGCAGACGGACTAGCGGGAGGTACTCCTACAATGAGCAGTTCTTC
clone size: many; D gene: TRBD1; V gene: TRBV11-2; J gene: TRBJ2-7; CDR3 protein: CASSSFRGPSSYEQYF; CDR3 DNA: TGTGCCAGCAGCTCCTTTAGGGGGCCCAGCTCCTACGAGCAGTACTTC
clone size: NA; D gene: NA; V gene: TRBV30; J gene: TRBJ2-7; CDR3 protein: CAWSGTDFEQYF; CDR3 DNA: TGTGCCTGGTCCGGGACGGATTTCGAGCAGTACTTC
clone size: many; D gene: TRBD2; V gene: TRBV28; J gene: TRBJ2-5; CDR3 protein: CASSLRLAGVVETQYF; CDR3 DNA: TGTGCCAGCAGCCTGAGACTAGCGGGAGTGGTGGAGACCCAGTACTTC
clone size: many; D gene: TRBD2; V gene: TRBV20-1; J gene: TRBJ2-1; CDR3 protein: CSAAVLAGGTNEQFF; CDR3 DNA: TGCAGTGCTGCGGTACTAGCGGGAGGTACAAATGAGCAGTTCTTC
clone size: many; D gene: TRBD1; V gene: TRBV2; J gene: TRBJ1-1; CDR3 protein: CASMGTENTEAFF; CDR3 DNA: TGTGCCAGCATGGGGACAGAGAACACTGAAGCTTTCTTT
clone size: many; D gene: NA; V gene: TRBV6-1; J gene: TRBJ1-1; CDR3 protein: CASVGQLNTEAFF; CDR3 DNA: TGTGCCAGCGTCGGTCAGCTTAACACTGAAGCTTTCTTT
clone size: NA; D gene: TRBD1; V gene: TRBV18; J gene: TRBJ1-1; CDR3 protein: CASSPDRGEAFF; CDR3 DNA: TGTGCCAGCTCACCGGACAGGGGTGAAGCTTTCTTT
clone size: many; D gene: TRBD2; V gene: TRBV20-1; J gene: TRBJ2-1; CDR3 protein: CSAPRRGTSGSGNEQFF; CDR3 DNA: TGCAGTGCTCCACGAAGAGGGACTAGCGGGAGTGGGAATGAGCAGTTCTTC
clone size: many; D gene: NA; V gene: TRBV12-3/TRBV12-4; J gene: TRBJ2-1; CDR3 protein: CASSHWGFRTKRDNEQFF; CDR3 DNA: TGTGCCAGCAGCCACTGGGGATTTAGGACAAAGCGGGACAATGAGCAGTTCTTC
clone size: many; D gene: NA; V gene: TRBV28; J gene: TRBJ1-1; CDR3 protein: CASSTLGGWGTEAFF; CDR3 DNA: TGTGCCAGCAGTACTTTGGGGGGCTGGGGCACTGAAGCTTTCTTT
clone size: NA; D gene: TRBD2; V gene: TRBV27; J gene: TRBJ2-5; CDR3 protein: CASSPTSGPQETQYF; CDR3 DNA: TGTGCCAGCAGTCCAACTAGCGGTCCTCAAGAGACCCAGTACTTC
clone size: many; D gene: NA; V gene: TRBV19; J gene: TRBJ1-1; CDR3 protein: CASTRAGKSTEAFF; CDR3 DNA: TGTGCCAGTACACGGGCGGGGAAGAGCACTGAAGCTTTCTTT
clone size: many; D gene: NA; V gene: TRBV12-3/TRBV12-4; J gene: TRBJ2-7; CDR3 protein: CASSPSRKGNSMYEQYF; CDR3 DNA: TGTGCCAGCAGCCCCAGTAGGAAGGGAAATAGTATGTACGAGCAGTACTTC
clone size: once; D gene: TRBD2; V gene: TRBV6-1; J gene: TRBJ2-3; CDR3 protein: CASRQTSGSWWDTQYF; CDR3 DNA: TGTGCCAGCAGACAGACTAGCGGGAGTTGGTGGGATACGCAGTATTTT
clone size: many; D gene: NA; V gene: TRBV5-1; J gene: TRBJ2-1; CDR3 protein: CASSFQVEQFF; CDR3 DNA: TGCGCCAGCAGCTTCCAGGTCGAGCAGTTCTTC
clone size: many; D gene: NA; V gene: TRBV6-1; J gene: TRBJ1-4; CDR3 protein: CASSEPGLGEKLFF; CDR3 DNA: TGTGCCAGCAGTGAACCGGGGCTCGGTGAAAAACTGTTTTTT
clone size: many; D gene: TRBD1; V gene: TRBV7-9; J gene: TRBJ1-2; CDR3 protein: CASSLGQGQYGYTF; CDR3 DNA: TGTGCCAGCAGCTTGGGACAGGGCCAGTATGGCTACACCTTC
clone size: many; D gene: NA; V gene: TRBV11-3; J gene: TRBJ2-3; CDR3 protein: CASSPAPGLSTDTQYF; CDR3 DNA: TGTGCCAGCAGCCCGGCTCCCGGTCTTAGCACAGATACGCAGTATTTT
clone size: many; D gene: NA; V gene: TRBV19; J gene: TRBJ1-3; CDR3 protein: CASIRTSSGNTIYF; CDR3 DNA: TGTGCCAGTATCCGTACAAGCTCTGGAAACACCATATATTTT
clone size: NA; D gene: TRBD1; V gene: TRBV3-1; J gene: TRBJ2-7; CDR3 protein: CASSHTGDAYEQYF; CDR3 DNA: TGTGCCAGCAGCCATACAGGGGACGCCTACGAGCAGTACTTC